The 5 T cell receptor beta chains presented below share a single source sample, sequenced in a study of CXCR3-negative and CXCR3-positive naive CD8 T cells. TRB cDNA libraries were made by UMI-labeled 5' RACE. For each CDR3 protein, TCRdb gives one entry from its re-call of the 5' RACE reads, without DNA. The sample holds 90,000 to 95,000 distinct CDR3 sequences. Sequencing was carried out using naive CXCR3- CD8+ T cells from blood. Subset in this sample: CD45RO-CCR7+CD27+CD95- naive CD8+ T cells lacking CXCR3 (TNR3-). The receptor source for this set is a human donor in good health. Some clones in this sample may be carry-over from other donors' samples.

The chain uses TRBV5-1 and TRBJ2-7; TCRdb's D gene call, TRBD2, goes unchecked for lack of DNA. Looked up from germline, CDR1 is SGHRS and CDR2 is YFSETQ. CDR3 size: 14 residues. The CDR3 is CASSYASGSSEQYF.

This rearrangement joins TRBV28 to TRBJ2-4; no DNA is available, so the TRBD1 call from TCRdb remains unchecked. In germline, CDR1 is MDHEN, CDR2 SYDVKM. CDR3 length equals 15 residues. CDR3: CASSFRGRTKNIQYF.

The chain combines TRBV4-2 with TRBJ1-1; TCRdb names TRBD1, which stays unverified in the absence of DNA. This CDR3 has 17 amino acids. Germline V gives CDR1 LGHNA, CDR2 YNFKEQ. CDR3 amino acids: CASSQYFSQGANTEVFF.

This chain links TRBV27 with TRBJ2-2. CDR1 and CDR2 (germline): MNHEY, SMNVEV (reference sequence). CDR3 length equals 14 residues. This chain's CDR3 is CASSLQVLTGELFF.

The J gene is TRBJ2-2, the V gene TRBV5-1; TCRdb reports TRBD1, a call that lacks DNA to check it against. Looked up from germline, CDR1 is SGHRS and CDR2 is YFSETQ. The CDR3 extends over 17 amino acids. The chain's CDR3 is CASSTSAGTGAGGELFF.